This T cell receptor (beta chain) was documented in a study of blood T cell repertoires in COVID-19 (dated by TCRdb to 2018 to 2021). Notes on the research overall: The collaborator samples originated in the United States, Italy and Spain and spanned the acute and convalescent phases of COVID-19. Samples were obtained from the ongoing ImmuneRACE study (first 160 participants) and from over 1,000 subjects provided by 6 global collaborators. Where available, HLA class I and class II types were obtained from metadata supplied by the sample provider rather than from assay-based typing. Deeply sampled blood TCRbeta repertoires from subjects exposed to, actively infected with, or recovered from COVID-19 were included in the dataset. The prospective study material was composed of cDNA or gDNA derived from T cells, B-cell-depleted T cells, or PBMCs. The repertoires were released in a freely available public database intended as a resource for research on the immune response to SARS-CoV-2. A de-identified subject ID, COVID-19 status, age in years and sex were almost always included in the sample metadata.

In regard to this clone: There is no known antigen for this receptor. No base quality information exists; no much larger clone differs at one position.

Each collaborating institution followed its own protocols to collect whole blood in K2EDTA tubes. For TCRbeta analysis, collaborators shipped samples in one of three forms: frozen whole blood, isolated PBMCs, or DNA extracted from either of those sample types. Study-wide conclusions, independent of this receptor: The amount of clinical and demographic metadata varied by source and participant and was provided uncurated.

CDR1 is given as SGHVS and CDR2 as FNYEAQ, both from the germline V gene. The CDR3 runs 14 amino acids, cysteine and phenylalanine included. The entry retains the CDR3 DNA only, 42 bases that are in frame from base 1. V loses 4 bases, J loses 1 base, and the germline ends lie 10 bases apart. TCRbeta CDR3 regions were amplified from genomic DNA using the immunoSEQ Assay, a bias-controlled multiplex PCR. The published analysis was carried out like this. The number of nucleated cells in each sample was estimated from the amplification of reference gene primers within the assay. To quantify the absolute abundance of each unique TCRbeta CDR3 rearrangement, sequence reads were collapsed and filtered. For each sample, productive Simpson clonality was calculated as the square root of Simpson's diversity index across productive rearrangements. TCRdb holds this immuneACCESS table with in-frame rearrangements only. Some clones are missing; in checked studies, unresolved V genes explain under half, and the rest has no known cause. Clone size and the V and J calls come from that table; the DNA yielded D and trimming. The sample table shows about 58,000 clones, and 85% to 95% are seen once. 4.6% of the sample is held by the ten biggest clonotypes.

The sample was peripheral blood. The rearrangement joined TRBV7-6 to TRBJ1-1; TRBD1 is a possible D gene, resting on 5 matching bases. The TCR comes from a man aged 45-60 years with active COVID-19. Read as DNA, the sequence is TGTGCCAGCAGCTACCCCCAGGGGAACACTGAAGCTTTCTTT. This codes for CASSYPQGNTEAFF. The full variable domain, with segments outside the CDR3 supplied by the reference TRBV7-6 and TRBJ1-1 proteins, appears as GAGVSQSPRYKVTKRGQDVALRCDPISGHVSLYWYRQALGQGPEFLTYFNYEAQQDKSGLPNDRFSAERPEGSISTLTIQRTEQRDSAMYRCASSYPQGNTEAFFGQGTRLTVV.